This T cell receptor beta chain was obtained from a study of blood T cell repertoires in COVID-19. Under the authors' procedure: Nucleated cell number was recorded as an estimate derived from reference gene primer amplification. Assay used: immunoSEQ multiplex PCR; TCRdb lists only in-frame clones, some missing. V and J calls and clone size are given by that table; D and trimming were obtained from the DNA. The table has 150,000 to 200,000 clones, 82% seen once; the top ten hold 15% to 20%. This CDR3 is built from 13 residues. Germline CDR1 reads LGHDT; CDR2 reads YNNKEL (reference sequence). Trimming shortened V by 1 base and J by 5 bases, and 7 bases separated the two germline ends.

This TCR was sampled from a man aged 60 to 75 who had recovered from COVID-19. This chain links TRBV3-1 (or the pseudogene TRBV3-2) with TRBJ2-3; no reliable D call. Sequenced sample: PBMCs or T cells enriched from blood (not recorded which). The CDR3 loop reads CASSQGLRDTQYF. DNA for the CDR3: TGTGCCAGCAGCCAAGGGTTGCGAGATACGCAGTATTTT.